The 29 T cell receptor beta chains presented below share a single source sample, sequenced in a study of shared T cell receptors in the human thymus. Data came from immunoSEQ multiplex PCR; TCRdb stores just in-frame clones and leaves some out. The sample carries approximately 760,000 clones, 70% to 90% recorded once. These same data were also listed under a study on human thymus T cells.

Sequenced sample: thymocytes. The receptors come from a girl in the first two years of life with a congenital heart defect.

The chain employs TRBV27 and TRBJ2-3; 12 positions agree with TRBD2. The CDR3 contains 16 residues. Germline CDR1 reads MNHEY; CDR2 reads SMNVEV (reference sequence). V shed 4 bases and J 1 base; nucleotides not matched to a gene: 3. CDR3 nucleotide sequence: TGTGCCAGCAGTTCCCGGACTAGCGGGGGCACAGATACGCAGTATTTT. Translation: CASSSRTSGGTDTQYF.

This chain joins TRBV7-8 and TRBJ1-1, with D unresolved. The V end was cut by 3 bases, the J end by 14 bases, with 13 bases between. The CDR3 has 11 residues. Per germline, CDR1 SGHVS and CDR2 FQNEAQ. For the CDR3, the DNA is TGTGCCAGCAGCTTCGGTGGCCGCGGATTCTTT. Protein sequence: CASSFGGRGFF.

The rearrangement links TRBV4-1 to TRBJ1-2, with D perhaps TRBD1 (6 bases). Trimming cost V 1 base and J 6 bases, with 21 bases left between them. Germline CDR1 and CDR2: MGHRA and YSYEKL. This CDR3 contains 17 residues. CDR3 protein: CASSQGKFQGSHDGYTF. CDR3 DNA sequence: TGCGCCAGCAGCCAAGGCAAGTTCCAGGGGTCGCACGATGGCTACACCTTC.

The J gene is TRBJ1-5, the V gene TRBV6-1; D ambiguous. The CDR3 extends over 15 amino acids. Germline V CDR1 and CDR2: MNHNS, SASEGT. V dropped 7 bases and J dropped 2 bases, with 15 bases sitting between them. In DNA, the CDR3 is TGTGCCAGCACCCCACACCCGTGGTGCAATCAGCCCCAGCATTTT. Its translation: CASTPHPWCNQPQHF.

The V gene is TRBV16, the J gene TRBJ1-2; D possibly corresponds to TRBD1 (5 bases). This CDR3 is built from 17 residues. Trimming stripped 3 bases from V and 6 bases from J, with 23 bases between. CDR1 and CDR2 from the germline V gene are KGHSY and FQNENV. The CDR3 bases are TGTGCCAGCAGCCATAGGAACAGGCCGGTCGAATCTAATGGCTACACCTTC. Amino acids: CASSHRNRPVESNGYTF.

This chain links TRBV7-6 with TRBJ2-7; 7 nucleotides match TRBD1. The CDR3 extends over 15 amino acids. V lost 1 base, J lost 5 bases, and 8 bases stayed unmatched. CDR1 and CDR2 (germline): SGHVS, FNYEAQ. The CDR3 loop is CASSLGGQMGNEQYF. For the CDR3, the DNA is TGTGCCAGCAGCTTAGGGGGACAGATGGGCAACGAGCAGTACTTC. Filled out from reference TRBV7-6 and TRBJ2-7, the complete variable domain reads GAGVSQSPRYKVTKRGQDVALRCDPISGHVSLYWYRQALGQGPEFLTYFNYEAQQDKSGLPNDRFSAERPEGSISTLTIQRTEQRDSAMYRCASSLGGQMGNEQYFGPGTRLTVT.

The V call is TRBV4-1, the J call TRBJ2-1; 8 bases fit TRBD2. CDR1 and CDR2 (germline): MGHRA, YSYEKL. The CDR3 is made up of 15 amino acids. V shed 4 bases and J 4 bases; nucleotides not matched to a gene: 6. CDR3 region: CASSPLAGGYNEQFF. The CDR3 region has the DNA TGCGCCAGCAGCCCACTCGCGGGGGGTTACAATGAGCAGTTCTTC.

The chain uses TRBV27 and TRBJ2-4; 7 bases match TRBD1. Germline CDR1 reads MNHEY; CDR2 reads SMNVEV (reference sequence). V trimming: 4 bases; J trimming: 10 bases; junction bases outside the gene matches: 4. This CDR3 spans 12 amino acids. The CDR3 region has the DNA TGTGCCAGCAGTTCCCCGACAGGGATTCAGTACTTC. This gives the protein CASSSPTGIQYF.

The chain is built from TRBV4-3 and TRBJ1-1; 7 positions agree with TRBD1. V lost 0 bases, J lost 1 base, and 17 bases stayed unmatched. Germline V lookup: CDR1 LGHNA, CDR2 YSLEER. The CDR3 length is 20 residues. CDR3 nucleotides: TGCGCCAGCAGCCAAGACCCCCCGCAGGGACAGAGTAATAGGAACACTGAAGCTTTCTTT. As protein: CASSQDPPQGQSNRNTEAFF.

The chain is built from TRBV11-2 and TRBJ1-6, with TRBD1 matching 7 bases. Germline CDR1 reads SGHAT; CDR2 reads FQNNGV. The CDR3 sequence is 19 residues long. V was pared by 5 bases and J by 7 bases, with 20 bases of the junction left unmatched. Here the CDR3 DNA reads TGTGCCAGCAGCCCCCCTTTGGGCGGTGGGGACAGAGCAAATTCACCCCTCCACTTT. Residues: CASSPPLGGGDRANSPLHF.

The rearrangement uses TRBV6-1 and TRBJ1-2; 7 bases are shared with TRBD1. This CDR3 has 15 residues. The trim removed 6 bases at V and 4 bases at J, leaving 11 bases unmatched. The V gene's germline CDR1 is MNHNS and CDR2 SASEGT. The CDR3 loop reads CASSDPTGKFYGYTF. DNA of the CDR3: TGTGCCAGCAGCGACCCGACAGGGAAATTCTATGGCTACACCTTC.

V is TRBV6-5 and J is TRBJ1-1, with 12 bases lining up with TRBD1. This CDR3 is 15 amino acids long. The V gene's germline CDR1 is MNHEY and CDR2 SVGAGI. V dropped 6 bases and J dropped 7; count of bases not matched to a gene: 9. The chain's CDR3 is CASSPEGTGGVEAFF. DNA of the CDR3: TGTGCCAGCAGCCCCGAGGGGACAGGGGGCGTTGAAGCTTTCTTT.

The V and J genes are TRBV19 and TRBJ1-3; tentative D call: TRBD1 (6 bases). This CDR3 spans 15 amino acids. The V end lost 3 bases, the J end lost 3 bases, and 12 bases lay between the germline ends. Germline V CDR1 and CDR2: LNHDA, SQIVND (reference sequence). CDR3 loop: CASSIPLTGGNTIYF. CDR3 DNA: TGTGCCAGTAGTATTCCCCTGACAGGTGGAAACACCATATATTTT.

The J gene is TRBJ2-7, the V gene TRBV12-1; the D call TRBD1 from the table was never checked on the DNA. TRBV12-1 is reported as a pseudogene. This CDR3 contains 14 residues. The CDR3: CASSSEGQGYEQYF. The CDR3 nucleotides read TGTGCCAGCAGCAGCGAAGGACAGGGCTACGAGCAGTACTTC.

Here the CDR3 DNA reads TGCAGCGTTCCAACAGGGGTGAACACTGAAGCTTTCTTT. Amino acids: CSVPTGVNTEAFF. The chain combines TRBV29-1 with TRBJ1-1, with TRBD1 matching over 7 bases. The CDR3 is 13 residues long. The V gene end was trimmed by 5 bases and the J gene end by 0 bases; junction bases not matched to a gene: 3. CDR1 and CDR2 from the germline V gene are SQVTM and ANQGSEA.

The rearrangement joins TRBV19 to TRBJ1-6, with TRBD1 identical over 11 bases. The germline V gene has CDR1 LNHDA and CDR2 SQIVND (reference sequence). The CDR3 runs to 17 residues. V shed 5 bases, J shed 11 bases, and the junction held 14 bases outside the gene matches. CDR3 region: CASSSDKGDRGAPPLHF. For the CDR3, the DNA is TGTGCCAGTAGTTCGGACAAGGGGGACAGGGGGGCCCCACCCCTCCACTTT.

The chain has TRBV28 and TRBJ1-1, with 8 positions matching TRBD1. Germline trimming cut 2 bases from V and 4 bases from J; bases unmatched to any gene: 12. CDR3 length: 17 amino acids. Germline V gene lookup returns CDR1 MDHEN and CDR2 SYDVKM. The chain's CDR3 is CASSLNPQGADATEAFF. The DNA of the CDR3 is TGTGCCAGCAGTTTAAACCCCCAGGGGGCCGACGCCACTGAAGCTTTCTTT.

The chain uses TRBV4-3 and TRBJ1-3; no clear D gene. CDR3 length equals 15 residues. The V gene lost 0 bases and the J gene lost 3 bases, with 9 bases spanning the gap. Germline lookup yields CDR1 LGHNA and CDR2 YSLEER. The DNA of the CDR3 is TGCGCCAGCAGCCAAGAATCCGGGAATGGAAACACCATATATTTT. Protein product: CASSQESGNGNTIYF.

The chain joins TRBV27 to TRBJ2-3; D is unresolved. The V gene's germline CDR1 is MNHEY and CDR2 SMNVEV (reference sequence). The CDR3 is 15 residues long. With 6 bases removed from V and 2 bases from J, the gap between germline ends came to 15 bases. CDR3 DNA: TGTGCCAGCAGGAGACTGTCACCCTACACAGATACGCAGTATTTT. Translation: CASRRLSPYTDTQYF.

V and J are TRBV2 and TRBJ2-1, with 9 bases lining up with TRBD2. The CDR3 is 15 amino acids. Germline assignment: CDR1 SNHLY and CDR2 FYNNEI. Losses at the gene ends were 6 bases for V and 4 bases for J; bases not matched to a gene: 7. The CDR3 sequence is CASRILTSGYNEQFF. CDR3 nucleotide sequence: TGTGCCAGCAGGATTTTAACTAGCGGGTACAATGAGCAGTTCTTC. The full variable domain, completed using reference TRBV2 and TRBJ2-1, is EPEVTQTPSHQVTQMGQEVILRCVPISNHLYFYWYRQILGQKVEFLVSFYNNEISEKSEIFDDQFSVERPDGSNFTLKIRSTKLEDSAMYFCASRILTSGYNEQFFGPGTRLTVL.

The chain combines TRBV11-2 with TRBJ1-3, with D unclear. The V gene lost 8 bases and the J gene lost 1 base, with 6 bases spanning the gap. CDR3 length equals 12 residues. Germline-derived CDR1 and CDR2 are SGHAT and FQNNGV. The CDR3 reads CASRSSGNTIYF. In DNA form, the CDR3 reads TGTGCCAGCCGTAGTTCTGGAAACACCATATATTTT.

This chain uses TRBV28 with TRBJ1-2; D possibly corresponds to TRBD1 (5 bases). The CDR3 covers 12 residues. From germline, CDR1 is MDHEN and CDR2 SYDVKM. Between the trimmed V and J ends, which lost 7 bases and 4 bases, there was a span of 10 bases. The CDR3 nucleotides read TGTGCCAGCACTTGGGGGGTCTATGGCTACACCTTC. Translation: CASTWGVYGYTF.

The chain links TRBV30 to TRBJ1-2, with D tentatively TRBD1 (6 bases). The CDR3 runs to 13 residues. V was cut by 5 bases and J by 7 bases, with 17 bases left in between. The germline V gene has CDR1 GTSNPN and CDR2 SVGIG (reference sequence). In DNA form, the CDR3 reads TGTGCCTGGTACAGGGATATTGGACCTGGCTACACCTTC. Residues: CAWYRDIGPGYTF.

CDR3 sequence: CASSSTKRGVYEQYF. CDR3 DNA: TGTGCCAGCAGTTCGACAAAGCGGGGAGTCTACGAGCAGTACTTC. The chain links TRBV27 to TRBJ2-7, with 7 bases lining up with TRBD2. Per the germline V gene, CDR1 is MNHEY and CDR2 is SMNVEV (reference sequence). The CDR3 has 15 residues. V was clipped by 4 bases and J by 3 bases; unmatched bases: 9.

CDR3 sequence (DNA): TGTGCCAGCAGCTTCCAGTCCCAGTGGGGGGACTATGGCTACACCTTC. Translated, it gives CASSFQSQWGDYGYTF. The chain carries TRBV7-2 and TRBJ1-2; a weak D match, TRBD1 (5 bases). The V gene lost 3 bases and the J gene lost 3 bases, with 17 bases spanning the gap. This CDR3 contains 16 residues. Germline loops: CDR1 SGHTA, CDR2 FQGNSA.

This chain connects TRBV6-4 to TRBJ2-3, with 9 bases aligning to TRBD2. The CDR3 spans 16 residues. The J segment lost 3 bases and the V segment lost 7 bases, leaving 11 bases of the junction unmatched. Germline assignment: CDR1 MRHNA and CDR2 SNTAGT. CDR3 coding DNA: TGTGCCAGCAACCCCATAGCGGGGGCCTCAACAGATACGCAGTATTTT. It codes for CASNPIAGASTDTQYF.

V usage is TRBV10-2 and J usage is TRBJ1-2; the D gene is possibly TRBD1 (5 bases). CDR1 is WSHSY and CDR2 is SAAADI in the germline V gene. This CDR3 spans 14 amino acids. V lost 3 bases and J lost 4, with 12 bases in between. As DNA, the CDR3 is TGCGCCAGCAGTGAAAGGAGACAGATCTATGGCTACACCTTC. Translating it yields CASSERRQIYGYTF.

The rearrangement links TRBV13 to TRBJ2-5; 12 nucleotides match TRBD1. Per the germline V gene, CDR1 is PRHDT and CDR2 is FYEKMQ (reference sequence). This CDR3 spans 15 amino acids. V shed 5 bases, J shed 4 bases, and the junction held 5 bases outside the gene matches. The CDR3 reads CASSVGTGGRETQYF. The CDR3 DNA is TGTGCCAGCAGCGTCGGGACAGGGGGCCGAGAGACCCAGTACTTC.

The sample holds one count of this clone. The CDR3 spells CASSTAIQGGYEQYF. The CDR3 DNA is TGTGCCAGCAGTACAGCAATACAGGGGGGTTACGAGCAGTACTTC. The rearrangement uses TRBV27 and TRBJ2-7, with 8 bases identical to TRBD1. Losses at the gene ends were 5 bases for V and 4 bases for J; bases not matched to a gene: 10. Germline CDR1 MNHEY, CDR2 SMNVEV (reference sequence). The CDR3 has 15 residues.